This TCR beta chain was identified during a study of blood T cell repertoires in COVID-19. Study in general: Acute-phase and convalescent COVID-19 samples originated in the United States, Italy and Spain. In each case, the material was cDNA or gDNA derived from T cells, B-cell-depleted T cells, or PBMCs.

While infection was still active, Seattle patients were enrolled and then followed longitudinally. TCRdb's copy holds only in-frame clones and misses some; the assay was immunoSEQ multiplex PCR. The sample consists of fewer than 450,000 clones, over 70% of them appearing once. After removal of 4 bases from V and 5 bases from J, the junction contained 4 bases not matched to a gene. The CDR3 runs to 15 residues. In germline, CDR1 is MNHEY, CDR2 SMNVEV (reference sequence). This chain connects TRBV27 to TRBJ2-5; 13 nucleotides line up with TRBD2. The sequencing input was peripheral blood. This TCR derives from a woman in her forties or fifties with COVID-19, enrolled during active disease. In nucleotides, the CDR3 is TGTGCCAGCAGTTCGGGACTAGCGGGAATGGAGACCCAGTACTTC. Translated: CASSSGLAGMETQYF.